Below, one T cell receptor beta chain is given with its context. Its antigen is unknown. This entry belongs to a study of T cells after yellow fever vaccination. TCRdb redid the calling of the 5' RACE reads with MiXCR, one entry per CDR3 protein. Of hundreds of thousands of distinct CDR3 sequences detected, 7.5% to 9.5% appear once; the ten largest clones hold 3% to 3.5%. Points from the study as a whole: Subsequent booster samples again held most clones from primary vaccination (roughly 96% CD4, roughly 88% CD8). Repertoires obtained by FACS sorting could include abundant clonotypes that entered as contaminants from the bulk population.

The CDR3 runs 12 residues. The ends were cut back, 6 bases at V and 7 bases at J, with 13 bases in the middle. This TCR was sampled from a man younger than 30 who received the YFV17D yellow fever vaccine. The sample consisted of CD4+ T cells sorted from PBMCs, taken 5 days after the yellow fever booster vaccination. V usage is TRBV12-3 or TRBV12-4 and J usage is TRBJ2-7, with no clear D. The CDR3 region is CASSPKGREQYF. The CDR3 DNA is TGTGCCAGCAGCCCTAAGGGTCGGGAGCAGTACTTC.